This T cell receptor beta chain was captured in a study of T-cell reconstitution after alpha-beta-depleted transplantation in children. This CDR3 region has 15 residues. CDR1 is GTSNPN, CDR2 SVGIG, per germline (reference sequence). J was trimmed by 9 bases and V by 0 bases; bases with no gene match: 11. Preparing the TCRbeta library involved the use of unique molecular identifiers. TCRdb passed the PCR reads through MiXCR, listing each CDR3 protein once. There are about 420,000 distinct CDR3 sequences in the sample; roughly a tenth occur only once, and roughly 6% lies in the top ten. Here the sequenced sample was PBMCs from the stem cell graft donor, taken from the stem cell graft. The chain recombines TRBV30 with TRBJ2-1; 7 bases align to TRBD2. The TCR sequence derives from a human donor who donated a stem cell graft to a child with acute myeloid leukemia. CDR3 loop: CAWSVGASGTAEQFF. The DNA of the CDR3 is TGTGCCTGGAGTGTAGGGGCTAGCGGAACCGCTGAGCAGTTCTTC.